The 13 T cell receptor beta chains listed next were all sequenced from one sample in a study of blood T cell repertoires in COVID-19. Using immunoSEQ multiplex PCR, the repertoire was profiled, and TCRdb retains in-frame clones only, with some absent. The data contain under 50,000 clones, 88% of them singletons. The source material was peripheral blood. Every receptor here comes from a man aged 50 to 59 with active COVID-19.

This rearrangement joins TRBV5-5 to TRBJ2-5, with 11 bases aligning to TRBD1. V dropped 4 bases and J dropped 5; count of bases not matched to a gene: 7. This CDR3 contains 15 residues. CDR1 and CDR2 (germline): SGHKS, YYEKEE (reference sequence). The CDR3 nucleotides are TGTGCCAGCAGCGCCAGGACAGGGGGCGGGGAGACCCAGTACTTC. Its translation: CASSARTGGGETQYF.

This chain uses TRBV9 with TRBJ1-5; a weak D match, TRBD1 (6 bases). Trimming stripped 0 bases from V and 3 bases from J, with 7 bases between. The CDR3 has 14 amino acids. Germline CDR1 is SGDLS and CDR2 is YYNGEE. In DNA, the CDR3 is TGTGCCAGCAGCGTAGACAGGGACAATCAGCCCCAGCATTTT. Amino acids: CASSVDRDNQPQHF.

The rearrangement uses TRBV5-5 and TRBJ2-1; TRBD2 aligns across 11 bases. From germline, CDR1 is SGHKS and CDR2 YYEKEE (reference sequence). With V trimmed by 0 bases and J by 5 bases, 1 base remained unmatched. The CDR3 runs 15 residues. The chain's CDR3 is CASSLGLAGNNEQFF. Written as DNA, the CDR3 is TGTGCCAGCAGCTTGGGACTAGCGGGAAACAATGAGCAGTTCTTC.

The chain uses TRBV28 and TRBJ2-7; 8 nucleotides agree with TRBD2. V shed 5 bases and J 6 bases; nucleotides not matched to a gene: 12. The CDR3 spans 15 residues. The germline V gene encodes CDR1 MDHEN and CDR2 SYDVKM. CDR3 coding DNA: TGTGCCAGCAGTCCTCCGGGACTAGGAACGGTCGAGCAGTACTTC. This translates into CASSPPGLGTVEQYF. The variable domain in full, completed from reference TRBV28 and TRBJ2-7, reads DVKVTQSSRYLVKRTGEKVFLECVQDMDHENMFWYRQDPGLGLRLIYFSYDVKMKEKGDIPEGYSVSREKKERFSLILESASTNQTSMYLCASSPPGLGTVEQYFGPGTRLTVT.

In nucleotides, the CDR3 is TGTGCCAGCAGCCCCGTTCAAGGGGGCGCCAGTACTGAAGCTTTCTTT. Amino acids: CASSPVQGGASTEAFF. This chain links TRBV9 with TRBJ1-1, with 7 bases fitting TRBD1. Germline V gives CDR1 SGDLS, CDR2 YYNGEE. This CDR3 has 16 residues. The V and J ends lost 4 bases and 5 bases, in that order; junction bases with no gene match: 14.

The V call is TRBV4-1, the J call TRBJ1-5; no definite D call. The CDR3 covers 14 residues. V was shortened by 5 bases and J by 7 bases, with 15 bases between the two germline ends. The germline gives CDR1 MGHRA, CDR2 YSYEKL. The CDR3 region is CASSKVGSLQPQHF. CDR3 sequence (DNA): TGCGCCAGCAGCAAAGTGGGCTCTTTGCAGCCCCAGCATTTT.

The chain recombines TRBV7-8 with TRBJ1-6, with TRBD1 as a possible D gene (5 bases). V was trimmed by 6 bases and J by 5 bases, leaving 14 bases between them. This CDR3 is 15 amino acids long. Germline assignment: CDR1 SGHVS and CDR2 FQNEAQ. The CDR3 protein is CASRPPGGNNSPLHF. In nucleotides, the CDR3 is TGTGCCAGCAGGCCCCCGGGGGGGAATAATTCACCCCTCCACTTT.

The V and J genes are TRBV18 and TRBJ1-5; 8 positions agree with TRBD1. Germline trimming cut 4 bases from V and 3 bases from J; bases unmatched to any gene: 5. Germline V gene sequence: CDR1 KGHSH, CDR2 LQKENI. The CDR3 extends over 15 amino acids. Here the CDR3 DNA reads TGTGCCAGCTCACTTGGGGACAGGACCAATCAGCCCCAGCATTTT. Translated, it gives CASSLGDRTNQPQHF. The whole variable domain, filled in from reference TRBV18 and TRBJ1-5, reads NAGVMQNPRHLVRRRGQEARLRCSPMKGHSHVYWYRQLPEEGLKFMVYLQKENIIDESGMPKERFSAEFPKEGPSILRIQQVVRGDSAAYFCASSLGDRTNQPQHFGDGTRLSIL.

The CDR3 nucleotides are TGTGCCAGCAACCCAGAATCTGGGGCCAACGTCCTGACTTTC. This sequence encodes CASNPESGANVLTF. The J gene is TRBJ2-6, the V gene TRBV2; no reliable D call. CDR1 is SNHLY and CDR2 is FYNNEI in the germline V gene. The CDR3 is made up of 14 amino acids. V was pared by 7 bases and J by 1 base, with 8 bases between.

J is TRBJ2-1 and V is TRBV30; TRBD1 or TRBD2 may be the D gene (5 bases each). Trimming stripped 8 bases from V and 0 bases from J, with 14 bases between. The germline gives CDR1 GTSNPN, CDR2 SVGIG (reference sequence). The CDR3 length is 14 residues. CDR3 coding DNA: TGTGCCGGGACCGCGGTCTTCTCCTACAATGAGCAGTTCTTC. Its protein is CAGTAVFSYNEQFF.

The rearrangement links TRBV24-1 to TRBJ2-3; tentatively, D is TRBD1 (5 bases). Per germline, CDR1 KGHDR and CDR2 SFDVKD. This CDR3 has 14 amino acids. Trimming stripped 12 bases from V and 0 bases from J, with 15 bases between. Here the CDR3 DNA reads TGTGCCTCCGCAGCAGGGCGGAGCACAGATACGCAGTATTTT. Its translation is CASAAGRSTDTQYF.

The chain recombines TRBV5-1 with TRBJ2-2, with D maybe TRBD1 (6 bases). Trimming took 5 bases from V and 4 from J, leaving 12 bases between them. The CDR3 length is 14 residues. Per the germline V gene, CDR1 is SGHRS and CDR2 is YFSETQ. This chain's CDR3 is CASRFDRPTGELFF. The DNA for the CDR3 is TGCGCCAGCAGATTTGACAGGCCCACCGGGGAGCTGTTTTTT.

The count of this clone is one. The chain carries TRBV3-1 (or the pseudogene TRBV3-2) and TRBJ1-5; 8 nucleotides line up with TRBD1. V gave up 4 bases and J gave up 3 bases; unmatched junction bases: 8. CDR3 length: 16 residues. The germline CDR1 and CDR2 sequences are LGHDT and YNNKEL (reference sequence). CDR3 nucleotide sequence: TGTGCCAGCAGCCCCCAAACAGGGGGAATCAATCAGCCCCAGCATTTT. Translation: CASSPQTGGINQPQHF.